This T cell receptor beta chain was recovered during a study of human thymus T cells. Sequencing used immunoSEQ multiplex PCR; TCRdb keeps in-frame clones, though not all of them. This table holds fewer than 85,000 clones, roughly 94% found once. Trimming cost V 3 bases and J 12 bases, with 12 bases left between them. The CDR3 loop spans 11 amino acids. Germline loops: CDR1 KGHSH, CDR2 LQKENI. Notes on this clone: Its specificity is not known.

Corrective heart surgery yielded resections, and these provided the thymus tissue. Whole-study results and caveats: An apparent bias in V and J gene usage was seen in thymic and blood repertoires. Related research described strongly overlapping thymic repertoires in unrelated people.

The V gene is TRBV18, the J gene TRBJ2-7; D possibly corresponds to TRBD2 (5 bases). The receptor's source is a girl less than two years old with a congenital heart defect but otherwise immunologically healthy. The sequencing input was thymus tissue. CDR3 nucleotides: TGTGCCAGCTCACCGGCGGAGGACGTGTACTTC. It is translated as CASSPAEDVYF.